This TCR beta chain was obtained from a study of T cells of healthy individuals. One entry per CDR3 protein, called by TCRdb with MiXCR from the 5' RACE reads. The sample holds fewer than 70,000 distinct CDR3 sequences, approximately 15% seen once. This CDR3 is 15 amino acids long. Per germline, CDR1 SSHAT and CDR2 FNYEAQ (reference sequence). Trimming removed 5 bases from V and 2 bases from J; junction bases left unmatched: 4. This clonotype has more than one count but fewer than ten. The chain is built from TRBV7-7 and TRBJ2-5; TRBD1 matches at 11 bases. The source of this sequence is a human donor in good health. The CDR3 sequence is CASSPGDRGQETQYF. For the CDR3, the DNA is TGTGCCAGCAGCCCGGGGGACAGGGGGCAAGAGACCCAGTACTTC.